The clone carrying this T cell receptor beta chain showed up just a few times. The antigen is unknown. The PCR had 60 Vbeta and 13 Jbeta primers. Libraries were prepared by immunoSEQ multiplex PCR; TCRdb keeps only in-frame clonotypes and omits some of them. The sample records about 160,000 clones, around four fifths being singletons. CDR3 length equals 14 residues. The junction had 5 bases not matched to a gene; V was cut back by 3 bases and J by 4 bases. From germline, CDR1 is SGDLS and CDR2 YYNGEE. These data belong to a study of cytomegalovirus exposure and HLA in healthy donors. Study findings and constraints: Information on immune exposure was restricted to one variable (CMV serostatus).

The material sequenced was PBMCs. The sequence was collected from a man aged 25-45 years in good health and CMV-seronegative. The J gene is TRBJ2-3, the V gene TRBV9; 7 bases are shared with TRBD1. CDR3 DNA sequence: TGTGCCAGCAGCGAGGTACAGGGGTCAGATACGCAGTATTTT. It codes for CASSEVQGSDTQYF.